This T cell receptor beta chain was sequenced for a study of T cell responses to AZD1222 COVID-19 vaccine. Trimming shortened V by 3 bases and J by 0 bases, and 12 bases separated the two germline ends. CDR1 ENHRY and CDR2 SYGVKD come from the germline V gene. The CDR3 is made up of 15 amino acids. Sequencing was performed with immunoSEQ multiplex PCR; in TCRdb, only in-frame clones are kept and a portion is missing. Of 80,000 to 100,000 clones listed, 80% to 90% are singletons. The receptor's source is an adult who received the AZD1222 COVID-19 vaccine. The material sequenced was peripheral blood, taken 28 days after the second AZD1222 dose. This chain links TRBV10-3 with TRBJ2-7; D perhaps matches TRBD2 (5 bases). Written as DNA, the CDR3 is TGTGCCATCAGTGAACCGACTACCTACTCCTACGAGCAGTACTTC. Amino acids: CAISEPTTYSYEQYF.